This is a list of T cell receptor beta chains from one sample in a study of blood T cell repertoires in COVID-19. The assay was immunoSEQ multiplex PCR, and TCRdb's table has in-frame clones only and misses some. Among more than 200,000 clones, about 86% were seen once, and the ten largest hold over 1.2%. Sequencing was done on a sample of peripheral blood. The receptors shown here come from a man at least 80 years old with acute or convalescent COVID-19. Each CDR3 is given with its conserved first and last residue. D genes are given only for firm matches. Clone size appears in some rows only: once, few, many, or a class for an expanded clone.

J gene,D gene,clone size,V gene,CDR3 protein,CDR3 DNA
TRBJ1-2,NA,NA,TRBV2,CASSVGQFPYNYGYTF,TGTGCCAGCAGTGTCGGACAGTTTCCCTATAACTATGGCTACACCTTC
TRBJ1-1,NA,NA,TRBV20-1,CSAYREGAFF,TGCAGTGCGTACAGGGAGGGAGCTTTCTTT
TRBJ2-7,NA,NA,TRBV12-3/TRBV12-4,CASSWGEFYEQYF,TGTGCCAGCAGTTGGGGGGAGTTCTACGAGCAGTACTTC
TRBJ2-3,NA,NA,TRBV6-2/TRBV6-3,CASSYSRGRGTDTQYF,TGTGCCAGCAGTTACTCTAGAGGTCGTGGCACGGATACGCAGTATTTT
TRBJ2-3,NA,NA,TRBV27,CASRTAKLTQYF,TGTGCCAGCAGGACTGCAAAACTGACGCAGTATTTT
TRBJ2-3,TRBD1,NA,TRBV18,CASSQGQTSTDTQYF,TGTGCCAGCTCACAGGGACAGACTAGCACAGATACGCAGTATTTT
TRBJ1-4,TRBD1,NA,TRBV3-1/TRBV3-2,CASSRQGAYGEKLFF,TGTGCCAGCAGCCGACAGGGGGCGTATGGTGAAAAACTGTTTTTT
TRBJ2-3,TRBD1,NA,TRBV24-1,CATSDLGTKGGTGHTQYF,TGTGCCACCAGTGATTTGGGTACGAAAGGCGGGACAGGTCATACGCAGTATTTT
TRBJ1-5,NA,NA,TRBV11-2,CASSLDYGSNQPQHF,TGTGCCAGCAGCTTAGATTACGGGAGCAATCAGCCCCAGCATTTT
TRBJ2-3,TRBD2,NA,TRBV3-1/TRBV3-2,CASSGRGTSGKDTQYF,TGTGCCAGCAGCGGGAGGGGGACTAGCGGGAAAGATACGCAGTATTTT
TRBJ2-7,NA,NA,TRBV6-2/TRBV6-3,CASSNGQYEQYF,TGTGCCAGCAGTAACGGACAGTACGAGCAGTACTTC
TRBJ2-3,TRBD1,few,TRBV4-1,CASSQEGDRGPGTDTQYF,TGCGCCAGCAGCCAAGAGGGGGACAGGGGGCCGGGGACAGATACGCAGTATTTT
TRBJ2-1,NA,NA,TRBV7-2,CASSGRTAISYNEQFF,TGTGCCAGCAGCGGCAGAACAGCTATTTCCTACAATGAGCAGTTCTTC
TRBJ1-1,NA,NA,TRBV7-3,CASSSLQGNTEAFF,TGTGCCAGCAGCTCGCTTCAGGGAAACACTGAAGCTTTCTTT
TRBJ2-1,TRBD2,once,TRBV7-2,CASSLVAGGSLSSYNEQFF,TGTGCCAGCAGCTTAGTTGCGGGGGGTTCCCTTAGCTCCTACAATGAGCAGTTCTTC